This T cell receptor beta chain was sequenced for a study of Ad26.COV2.S vaccination and SARS-CoV-2 variants. The treatment denotes: some 20 received Ad26.COV2.S at low or high dose, single or two shots; roughly 5 received placebo; per-sample allocation not given. Sampling was done on day 63 after the first vaccine or placebo injection. Sequencing was performed with immunoSEQ multiplex PCR; in TCRdb, only in-frame clones are kept and a portion is missing. Of roughly 410,000 clones in the sample, 80% to 90% were seen once. Looked up from germline, CDR1 is WSHSY and CDR2 is SAAADI. The CDR3 sequence is 16 residues long. Germline trimming cut 4 bases from V and 2 bases from J; bases unmatched to any gene: 10.

The sequencing here drew on peripheral blood, taken in a trial of Ad26.COV2.S vaccine versus placebo. The V call is TRBV10-2, the J call TRBJ2-7; 8 nucleotides align to TRBD1. This clonotype originated in a person aged 18-60 years who received the Ad26.COV2.S COVID-19 vaccine or a placebo. DNA of the CDR3: TGCGCCAGCAGTGTGCGACCGGACAGGGAGACCTACGAGCAGTACTTC. Translation gives CASSVRPDRETYEQYF.